The source of this T cell receptor (beta chain) is a study of radiotherapy plus CTLA-4 blockade in lung cancer. A note on this clone: Its target is unknown.

Assay: immunoSEQ multiplex PCR; the TCRdb copy retains only in-frame clones and omits some. The table has roughly 35,000 clones, roughly three quarters seen once. Germline assignment: CDR1 GTSNPN and CDR2 SVGIG (reference sequence). V lost 5 bases and J lost 5; bases outside the gene matches: 8. CDR3 length: 14 amino acids. Study-level results: Tumor-derived TCR clones expanded in blood after radiotherapy plus ipilimumab.

Here the sequenced sample was peripheral blood, taken from a patient treated with radiotherapy plus ipilimumab. This receptor was obtained from a human donor with non-small cell lung cancer that progressed on radiotherapy plus ipilimumab. V gene TRBV30 combines with J gene TRBJ2-3; 9 bases are shared with TRBD2. In DNA form, the CDR3 reads TGTGCCTGGTGGGCGGGGGGGCCAATAGATACGCAGTATTTT. Encoded protein: CAWWAGGPIDTQYF.